The 29 T cell receptor beta chains listed next were all sequenced from one sample in a study of regulatory T cells in long-lasting Graves disease. Researchers made TCR beta libraries by using iRepertoire HTBI primers and running Arm-PCR on CDR3 regions. TCRdb re-derived calls from the multiplex PCR reads in MiXCR, one entry per CDR3 protein. Of 250,000 to 400,000 distinct CDR3 sequences listed, more than 15% are singletons. The sample's time point: newly diagnosed GD, antithyroid drugs for less than 3 months. Researchers made the TCR library from RNA that was extracted from PBMCs. The source was peripheral blood mononuclear cells (PBMCs), collected at new diagnosis, from a patient treated with antithyroid drugs. The receptors here all came from a female donor with Graves disease.

This clonotype was found many times. The chain recombines TRBV4-1 with TRBJ2-5; D is unresolved. The length of the CDR3 is 13 residues. Trimming pared 4 bases from V and 0 bases from J, leaving 6 bases between. Germline V CDR1 and CDR2: MGHRA, YSYEKL. The CDR3 is CASSLLYQETQYF. The CDR3 nucleotides are TGCGCCAGCAGCCTCCTGTACCAAGAGACCCAGTACTTC.

Comments on this clonotype: A read error is possible here, since a much larger clone lies one base away. The rearrangement joins TRBV6-6 to TRBJ2-1; 8 nucleotides line up with TRBD2. J lost 6 bases, V lost 0 bases, and 7 bases had no gene match. Per the germline V gene, CDR1 is MNHNY and CDR2 is SVGAGI (reference sequence). The CDR3 is 16 residues long. CDR3 residues: CASSYSTGGPGNEQFF. Here the CDR3 DNA reads TGTGCCAGCAGTTACTCGACGGGAGGGCCGGGCAATGAGCAGTTCTTC.

This clonotype has a count of ten or more. As DNA, the CDR3 is TGTGCCAGCAGTCGGTACGTTGGAGCTAGCACAGATACGCAGTATTTT. It specifies CASSRYVGASTDTQYF. The chain recombines TRBV12-3 or TRBV12-4 with TRBJ2-3; D is unclear. V was trimmed by 5 bases and J by 0 bases, leaving 15 bases between them. The CDR3 extends over 16 amino acids.

This clonotype has only a few counts. The junction and the germline gene differ at one end; a read error may be behind it. DNA of the CDR3: TGTGCCAGCAGCCCCGGTGGGCAGCCTTCAGAGACCCAGTGCTTC. Amino acid sequence: CASSPGGQPSETQCF. V and J are TRBV9 and TRBJ2-5; D uncertain. The CDR3 sequence is 15 residues long. The germline V gene has CDR1 SGDLS and CDR2 YYNGEE.

This clonotype occurred many times. This chain connects TRBV30 to TRBJ1-2, with TRBD1 identical over 7 bases. The CDR3 contains 15 residues. From germline, CDR1 is GTSNPN and CDR2 SVGIG (reference sequence). Germline trimming cut 2 bases from V and 0 bases from J; bases unmatched to any gene: 6. This CDR3 reads CAWSSTGLANYGYTF. The DNA for the CDR3 is TGTGCCTGGAGTTCGACAGGGCTAGCTAACTATGGCTACACCTTC. The entire variable domain, with the rest obtained from reference TRBV30 and TRBJ1-2, is as follows: SQTIHQWPATLVQPVGSPLSLECTVEGTSNPNLYWYRQAAGRGLQLLFYSVGIGQISSEVPQNLSASRPQDRQFILSSKKLLLSDSGFYLCAWSSTGLANYGYTFGSGTRLTVV.

This clonotype was observed at least ten times. This chain joins TRBV5-1 and TRBJ2-5; no reliable D call. V was shortened by 6 bases and J by 5 bases, with 17 bases between the two germline ends. This CDR3 spans 14 amino acids. The V gene's germline CDR1 is SGHRS and CDR2 YFSETQ. The chain's CDR3 is CASNLQGLEETQYF. Here the CDR3 DNA reads TGCGCCAGCAACCTACAAGGGCTGGAGGAGACCCAGTACTTC.

This clonotype was seen at least ten times. This CDR3 reads CASIETSGSYNEQFF. In DNA, the CDR3 is TGTGCCAGTATTGAGACTAGCGGGAGCTACAATGAGCAGTTCTTC. The chain has TRBV19 and TRBJ2-1; 12 bases align to TRBD2. The germline V gene encodes CDR1 LNHDA and CDR2 SQIVND (reference sequence). Trimming at V came to 7 bases and at J to 3 bases, leaving 4 bases not matched to a gene. The CDR3 runs 15 residues.

Many counts were recorded for this clonotype. CDR3 sequence reads: CASSLGDGNNEQFF. The CDR3 DNA reads as TGTGCCAGCAGCTTAGGAGACGGAAACAATGAGCAGTTCTTC. This chain uses TRBV7-9 with TRBJ2-1; D is uncertain. CDR3 length: 14 residues. V gave up 1 base and J gave up 5 bases, with 9 bases separating them. The germline V gene encodes CDR1 SEHNR and CDR2 FQNEAQ (reference sequence).

The chain is built from TRBV5-1 and TRBJ2-2, with unresolved D. CDR3 size: 12 residues. Germline V CDR1 and CDR2: SGHRS, YFSETQ. V was clipped by 4 bases and J by 3 bases, with 4 bases between them. The CDR3, as DNA: TGCGCCAGCAGCCCCGACACCGGGGAGCTGTTTTTT. Its protein product is CASSPDTGELFF.

This clonotype has a count of ten or more. V usage is TRBV15 and J usage is TRBJ2-2, with a possible D match to TRBD2 (6 bases). Trimming pared 0 bases from V and 6 bases from J, leaving 11 bases between. Germline assignment: CDR1 LNHNV and CDR2 YYDKDF (reference sequence). The CDR3 extends over 15 amino acids. The CDR3 loop is CATSRDREISGELFF. For the CDR3, the DNA is TGTGCCACCAGCAGAGATCGGGAGATCTCCGGGGAGCTGTTTTTT.

Ten or more counts support this clonotype. This chain connects TRBV12-3 or TRBV12-4 to TRBJ2-2; D assignment may be TRBD1 or TRBD2 (5 bases each). V lost 5 bases, J lost 4 bases, and 8 bases lay in between. This CDR3 spans 13 amino acids. The CDR3 nucleotides read TGTGCCAGCAGTGGGGGACGCACCGGGGAGCTGTTTTTT. Its translation: CASSGGRTGELFF.

This rearrangement joins TRBV13 to TRBJ2-3; TRBD2 aligns across 7 bases. The CDR3 is 17 amino acids. Trimming removed 5 bases from V and 0 bases from J; junction bases left unmatched: 11. Germline CDR1 and CDR2: PRHDT and FYEKMQ (reference sequence). CDR3 nucleotides: TGTGCCAGCAGCCACGATGAGGGTAGCGGGAGCACAGATACGCAGTATTTT. This translates into CASSHDEGSGSTDTQYF.

This clonotype turned up a few times. This chain links TRBV11-2 with TRBJ2-2, with no clear D. V lost 5 bases and J lost 9, with 13 bases in between. CDR1 and CDR2 (germline): SGHAT, FQNNGV. This CDR3 is built from 13 residues. The CDR3: CASSPAGERELFF. The CDR3 DNA is TGTGCCAGCAGCCCGGCTGGGGAACGGGAGCTGTTTTTT.

The rearrangement links TRBV18 to TRBJ2-7; D may be TRBD1 (6 bases). V was clipped by 3 bases and J by 2 bases, with 11 bases between them. This CDR3 has 14 residues. Per the germline V gene, CDR1 is KGHSH and CDR2 is LQKENI. The CDR3 loop is CASSPKDSPYEQYF. Written as DNA, the CDR3 is TGTGCCAGCTCACCCAAGGACAGTCCCTACGAGCAGTACTTC.

This clonotype showed up just a few times. CDR3 DNA sequence: TGCGCCAGTAAAGCCGGGACAGGGGGGTTCGAGACCCAGTACTTC. Amino acids: CASKAGTGGFETQYF. This chain links TRBV10-1 with TRBJ2-5; 11 bases line up with TRBD1. CDR1 and CDR2 from the germline V gene are WNHNN and SYGVQD (reference sequence). Unmatched junction bases numbered 11, after V lost 9 bases and J lost 5 bases. This CDR3 region has 15 residues.

This clonotype was seen only once. A far more abundant clone sits one base away, making this likely a read error. The chain carries TRBV6-6 and TRBJ2-7, with 8 nucleotides matching TRBD2. The germline gives CDR1 MNHNY, CDR2 SVGAGI (reference sequence). The CDR3 totals 17 residues. The CDR3 is CASCYSVKREFSYEQYF. The CDR3 DNA sequence: TGTGCCAGCTGTTACTCGGTTAAGCGGGAGTTCTCCTACGAGCAGTACTTC.

The table lists this clonotype with many counts. V gene TRBV2 combines with J gene TRBJ1-2; D gene unclear. This CDR3 region has 12 residues. The V gene lost 6 bases and the J gene lost 4 bases, with 9 bases spanning the gap. The germline CDR1 and CDR2 sequences are SNHLY and FYNNEI. The CDR3 reads CASSPMVYGYTF. CDR3 sequence (DNA): TGTGCCAGCAGCCCGATGGTCTATGGCTACACCTTC.

This clonotype was seen many times. V is TRBV28 and J is TRBJ1-5, with 7 bases fitting TRBD1. With V trimmed by 8 bases and J by 0 bases, 10 bases remained unmatched. The CDR3 length is 16 residues. The germline V gene encodes CDR1 MDHEN and CDR2 SYDVKM. CDR3 sequence: CASGSGQVYSNQPQHF. The CDR3 DNA reads as TGTGCCAGCGGAAGTGGACAGGTCTATAGCAATCAGCCCCAGCATTTT.

Many counts were recorded for this clonotype. V usage is TRBV9 and J usage is TRBJ2-5, with D possibly being TRBD2 (6 bases). The CDR3 is 15 amino acids. V was shortened by 2 bases and J by 3 bases, with 14 bases between the two germline ends. Germline lookup yields CDR1 SGDLS and CDR2 YYNGEE. CDR3 DNA: TGTGCCAGCAGCGTTTCGGCGGGATTCAAAGAGACCCAGTACTTC. It yields the protein CASSVSAGFKETQYF.

The chain has TRBV12-3 or TRBV12-4 and TRBJ2-5; 7 nucleotides match TRBD1. The CDR3 loop spans 15 amino acids. V dropped 6 bases and J dropped 5; count of bases not matched to a gene: 12. The CDR3 here is CASRQDRYQAETQYF. For the CDR3, the DNA is TGTGCCAGCAGACAGGACAGGTATCAAGCGGAGACCCAGTACTTC.

This clonotype has ten or more counts. V gene TRBV12-3 or TRBV12-4 combines with J gene TRBJ1-1; 8 bases are shared with TRBD1. The CDR3 has 14 amino acids. The ends lost 3 bases at V and 1 base at J; junction bases unmatched: 1. The CDR3 loop is CASSFGTGNTEAFF. In DNA form, the CDR3 reads TGTGCCAGCAGTTTTGGGACAGGGAACACTGAAGCTTTCTTT.

The table lists this clonotype with many counts. CDR3 in amino acids: CSATSNTEAFF. CDR3 DNA sequence: TGCAGCGCAACTTCTAACACTGAAGCTTTCTTT. The V call is TRBV29-1, the J call TRBJ1-1; the D is unclear. This CDR3 spans 11 amino acids. V was clipped by 7 bases and J by 2 bases, with 8 bases between them. Per germline, CDR1 SQVTM and CDR2 ANQGSEA.

Concerning this clonotype: The CDR3 ends on some other residue instead of the conserved phenylalanine or tryptophan, so this is likely a read error. The limits of the CDR3 on the DNA are not certain, so only TCRdb's listed CDR3 is given. The rearrangement links TRBV5-5 to TRBJ1-1; the table's D gene call, TRBD1, was not cross checked with the DNA. The CDR3 contains 16 residues when both ends are counted. Germline V gives CDR1 SGHKS, CDR2 YYEKEE (reference sequence). The CDR3 loop is CASSLGGRGSHTEASL.

V usage is TRBV6-1 and J usage is TRBJ2-4; a possible D gene is TRBD1 (6 bases). Per the germline V gene, CDR1 is MNHNS and CDR2 is SASEGT. The V gene lost 8 bases and the J gene lost 0 bases, with 11 bases spanning the gap. The CDR3 is made up of 14 amino acids. CDR3 DNA: TGTGCCAGCCAGGACAGTATAGCCAAAAACATTCAGTACTTC. Translated: CASQDSIAKNIQYF.

V gene TRBV6-5 combines with J gene TRBJ1-5; 7 bases map to TRBD1. Germline assignment: CDR1 MNHEY and CDR2 SVGAGI. Losses at the gene ends were 4 bases for V and 3 bases for J; bases not matched to a gene: 6. This CDR3 contains 15 residues. The CDR3 sequence is CASSLAGGNNQPQHF. CDR3 coding DNA: TGTGCCAGCAGTTTGGCAGGGGGGAACAATCAGCCCCAGCATTTT.

This clonotype was observed many times. The chain has TRBV18 and TRBJ2-7, with D perhaps matching TRBD1 or TRBD2 (5 bases each). The V gene's germline CDR1 is KGHSH and CDR2 LQKENI. Trimming cost V 3 bases and J 6 bases, with 21 bases left between them. The CDR3 is 16 amino acids. The CDR3 DNA is TGTGCCAGCTCACCGAGGGCCTTCTCAGGGATGGGCGAGCAGTACTTC. This encodes CASSPRAFSGMGEQYF. Looking up the rest from reference TRBV18 and TRBJ2-7 gives the full variable domain: NAGVMQNPRHLVRRRGQEARLRCSPMKGHSHVYWYRQLPEEGLKFMVYLQKENIIDESGMPKERFSAEFPKEGPSILRIQQVVRGDSAAYFCASSPRAFSGMGEQYFGPGTRLTVT.

V and J are TRBV20-1 and TRBJ1-2, with 9 bases identical to TRBD1. This CDR3 is built from 13 residues. V lost 2 bases and J lost 5; bases outside the gene matches: 3. Germline assignment: CDR1 DFQATT and CDR2 SNEGSKA (reference sequence). The CDR3 here is CSARTGGSYGYTF. The DNA of the CDR3 is TGCAGTGCTAGAACAGGGGGCAGTTATGGCTACACCTTC.

The chain carries TRBV5-1 and TRBJ2-7; 10 bases line up with TRBD2. This CDR3 is built from 15 residues. Germline lookup yields CDR1 SGHRS and CDR2 YFSETQ. Unmatched junction bases numbered 8, after V lost 4 bases and J lost 4 bases. The CDR3 DNA reads as TGCGCCAGCAGCCCCTCTAGCGGGAGCGGGTACGAGCAGTACTTC. Its protein product is CASSPSSGSGYEQYF.

This clonotype was recorded many times. The CDR3 region has the DNA TGCGCCAGCAGCGAGGAGGCGGAGGCCCGCTGGGATGAGCAGTTCTTC. Translating it yields CASSEEAEARWDEQFF. The chain recombines TRBV5-1 with TRBJ2-1; possible D gene TRBD2, 5 bases. The V end lost 4 bases, the J end lost 8 bases, and 22 bases lay between the germline ends. CDR3 length equals 16 residues. The germline V gene encodes CDR1 SGHRS and CDR2 YFSETQ.